This T cell receptor beta chain was sequenced for a study of neurological immune-mediated disorders. This clonotype was observed at least ten times. Per sequencing run, 15-18 subjects together gave over 190 million TCR-beta sequences. MiXCR, run by TCRdb on the 5' RACE reads, gives a single entry per CDR3 protein. Of roughly 71,000 distinct CDR3 sequences listed, 3.5% to 5% are singletons. Deletions cut 3 bases from V and 8 bases from J, with 14 bases between. This CDR3 has 13 residues. Germline CDR1 and CDR2: DFQATT and SNEGSKA (reference sequence). Sample: PBMCs. The chain has TRBV20-1 and TRBJ2-1; D is undetermined. This receptor was obtained from a man aged 25 to 45 with multiple sclerosis. The CDR3 loop reads CSARPTGVDEQFF. The CDR3, as DNA: TGCAGTGCTAGGCCTACGGGTGTCGATGAGCAGTTCTTC.